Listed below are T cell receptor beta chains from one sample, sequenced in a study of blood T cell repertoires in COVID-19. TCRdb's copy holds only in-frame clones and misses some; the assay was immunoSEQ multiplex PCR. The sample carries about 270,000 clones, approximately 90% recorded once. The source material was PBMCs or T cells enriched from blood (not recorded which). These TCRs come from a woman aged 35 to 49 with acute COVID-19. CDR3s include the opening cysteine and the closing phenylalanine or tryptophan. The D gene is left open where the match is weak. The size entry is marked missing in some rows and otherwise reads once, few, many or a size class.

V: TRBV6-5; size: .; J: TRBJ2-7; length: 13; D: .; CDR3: CASTRPSSYEQYF; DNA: TGTGCCAGCACCAGGCCCAGCTCCTACGAGCAGTACTTC
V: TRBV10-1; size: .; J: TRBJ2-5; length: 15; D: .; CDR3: CASSESSRLGETQYF; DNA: TGCGCCAGCAGTGAGTCGAGTCGACTAGGGGAGACCCAGTACTTC
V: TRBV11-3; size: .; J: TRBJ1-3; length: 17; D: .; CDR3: CASSLGGRSGSGNTIYF; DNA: TGTGCCAGCAGCTTAGGGGGCAGGTCCGGCTCTGGAAACACCATATATTTT
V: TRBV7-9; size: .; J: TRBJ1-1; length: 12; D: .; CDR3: CASTQGTTEAFF; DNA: TGTGCCAGCACCCAGGGTACCACTGAAGCTTTCTTT
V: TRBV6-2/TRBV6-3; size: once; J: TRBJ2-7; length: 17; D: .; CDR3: CASSSTGTGIHPYEQYF; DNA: TGTGCCAGCAGTTCCACGGGAACCGGGATTCATCCCTACGAGCAGTACTTC
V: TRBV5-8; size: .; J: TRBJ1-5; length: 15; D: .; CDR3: CASRFQGLPNQPQHF; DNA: TGTGCCAGCAGATTCCAGGGGCTCCCTAATCAGCCCCAGCATTTT
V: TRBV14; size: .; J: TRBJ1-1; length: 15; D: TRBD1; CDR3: CASSPQGTGDTEAFF; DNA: TGTGCCAGCAGCCCCCAGGGGACAGGGGACACTGAAGCTTTCTTT
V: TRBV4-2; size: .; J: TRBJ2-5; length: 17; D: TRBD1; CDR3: CASSQDRRQGARETQYF; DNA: TGTGCCAGCAGCCAAGATCGTCGACAGGGGGCTCGAGAGACCCAGTACTTC
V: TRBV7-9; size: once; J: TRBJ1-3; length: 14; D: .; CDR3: CASSSSGSGNTIYF; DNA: TGTGCCAGCTCCTCCAGCGGGAGCGGAAACACCATATATTTT
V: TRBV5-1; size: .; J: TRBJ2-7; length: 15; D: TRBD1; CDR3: CASSTSGTGGAEQYF; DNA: TGCGCCAGCAGCACCTCCGGGACAGGGGGCGCAGAGCAGTACTTC
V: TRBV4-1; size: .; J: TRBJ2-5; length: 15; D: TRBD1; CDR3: CASSRDTDRVETQYF; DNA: TGCGCCAGCAGCCGAGACACGGACAGGGTAGAGACCCAGTACTTC
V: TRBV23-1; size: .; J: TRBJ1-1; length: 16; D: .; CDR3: CASEVGGANMNTEAFF; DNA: TGCGCCAGCGAAGTGGGGGGGGCTAACATGAACACTGAAGCTTTCTTT
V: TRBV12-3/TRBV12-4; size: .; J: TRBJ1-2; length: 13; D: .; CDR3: CASTIREGTVGTF; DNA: TGTGCCAGCACCATCAGGGAGGGGACGGTTGGCACCTTC
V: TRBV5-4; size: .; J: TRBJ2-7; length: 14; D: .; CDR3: CASSFRTAIDEQYF; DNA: TGTGCCAGCAGCTTTCGGACAGCCATAGACGAGCAGTACTTC
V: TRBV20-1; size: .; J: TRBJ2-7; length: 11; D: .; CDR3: CSGLKTGEQYF; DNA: TGCAGTGGACTGAAGACAGGCGAGCAGTACTTC
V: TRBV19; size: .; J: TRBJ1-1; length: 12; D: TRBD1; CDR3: CASQGVYTEAFF; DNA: TGTGCCAGTCAGGGGGTTTACACTGAAGCTTTCTTT
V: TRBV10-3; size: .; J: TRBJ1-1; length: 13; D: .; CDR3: CAISEFGDTEAFF; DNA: TGTGCCATCAGTGAGTTCGGGGACACTGAAGCTTTCTTT
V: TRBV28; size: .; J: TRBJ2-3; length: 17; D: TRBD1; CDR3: CASSLLPGQGSTDTQYF; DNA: TGTGCCAGCAGTTTACTTCCGGGACAGGGGAGCACAGATACGCAGTATTTT
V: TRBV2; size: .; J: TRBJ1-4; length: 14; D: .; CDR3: CASSKTGFNEKLFF; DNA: TGTGCCAGCAGCAAGACCGGGTTTAATGAAAAACTGTTTTTT
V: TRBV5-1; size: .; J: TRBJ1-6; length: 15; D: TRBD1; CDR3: CASSPEGTENSPLHF; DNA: TGCGCCAGCAGCCCGGAGGGGACAGAGAATTCACCCCTCCACTTT
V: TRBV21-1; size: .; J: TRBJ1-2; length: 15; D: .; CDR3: CASSKVGGPSSGYTF; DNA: TGTGCCAGCAGCAAAGTGGGGGGACCCTCAAGCGGCTACACCTTC
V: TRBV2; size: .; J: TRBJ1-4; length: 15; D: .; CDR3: CASSEAGTKDEKLFF; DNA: TGTGCCAGCAGTGAAGCTGGGACAAAGGATGAAAAACTGTTTTTT
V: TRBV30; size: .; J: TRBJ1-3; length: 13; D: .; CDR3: CACQRLSGNTIYF; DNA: TGTGCCTGTCAGAGGCTGTCTGGAAACACCATATATTTT
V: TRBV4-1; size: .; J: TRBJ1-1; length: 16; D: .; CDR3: CASSLYGLPRDTEAFF; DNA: TGCGCCAGCAGCCTTTACGGACTCCCGAGGGACACTGAAGCTTTCTTT
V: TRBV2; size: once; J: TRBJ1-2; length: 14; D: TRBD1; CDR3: CASSNTGGGYGYTF; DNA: TGTGCCAGCAGTAATACAGGGGGCGGGTATGGCTACACCTTC
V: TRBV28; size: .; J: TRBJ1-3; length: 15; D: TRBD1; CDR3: CASTSRTGFRNTIYF; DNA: TGTGCCAGCACCTCGCGGACAGGGTTTAGAAACACCATATATTTT
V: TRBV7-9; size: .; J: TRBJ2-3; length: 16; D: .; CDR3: CASSLATGGGSHTQYF; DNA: TGTGCCAGCAGCTTAGCGACCGGAGGGGGCAGTCATACGCAGTATTTT
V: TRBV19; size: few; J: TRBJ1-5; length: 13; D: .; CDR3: CASSNGQLGAQHF; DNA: TGTGCCAGTAGTAATGGACAGCTGGGGGCCCAGCATTTT
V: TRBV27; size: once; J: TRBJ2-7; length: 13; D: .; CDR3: CASSLSKGGEQYF; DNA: TGTGCCAGCAGTTTATCGAAGGGAGGCGAGCAGTACTTC
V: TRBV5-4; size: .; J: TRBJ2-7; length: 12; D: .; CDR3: CASSLDSLVQYF; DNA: TGTGCCAGCAGCTTGGATAGTCTCGTGCAGTACTTC
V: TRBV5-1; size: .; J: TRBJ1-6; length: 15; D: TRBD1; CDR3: CASSSGQGVSSPLHF; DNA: TGCGCCAGCAGCTCGGGACAGGGTGTTAGTTCACCCCTCCACTTT
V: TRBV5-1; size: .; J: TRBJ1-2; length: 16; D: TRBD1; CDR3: CASSLGGTGDPGGYTF; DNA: TGCGCCAGCAGCTTGGGGGGAACAGGGGACCCCGGTGGCTACACCTTC
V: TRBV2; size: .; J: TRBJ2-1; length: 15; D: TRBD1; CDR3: CAKLTGTDSYNEQFF; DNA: TGTGCCAAACTAACCGGGACAGACTCCTACAATGAGCAGTTCTTC
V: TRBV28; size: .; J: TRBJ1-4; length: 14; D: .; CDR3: CASSTGPVYEKLFF; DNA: TGTGCCAGCAGCACAGGACCTGTATATGAAAAACTGTTTTTT
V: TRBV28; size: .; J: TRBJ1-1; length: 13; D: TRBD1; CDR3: CASLDRLPTEAFF; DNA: TGTGCCAGTCTGGACAGGTTGCCCACTGAAGCTTTCTTT
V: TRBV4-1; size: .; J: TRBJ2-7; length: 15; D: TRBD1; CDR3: CASSQEQGDTYEQYF; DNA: TGCGCCAGCAGCCAAGAACAGGGGGACACCTACGAGCAGTACTTC
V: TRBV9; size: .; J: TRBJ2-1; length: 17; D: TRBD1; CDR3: CASSVWDQGQVYNEQFF; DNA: TGTGCCAGCAGCGTATGGGACCAGGGACAGGTCTACAATGAGCAGTTCTTC
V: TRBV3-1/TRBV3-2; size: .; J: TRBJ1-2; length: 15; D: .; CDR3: CASSHEGAGARGYTF; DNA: TGTGCCAGCAGCCACGAAGGGGCAGGGGCACGCGGCTACACCTTC
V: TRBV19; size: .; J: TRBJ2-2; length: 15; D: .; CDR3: CASSLRSQNTGELFF; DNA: TGTGCCAGTAGTCTCAGATCTCAGAACACCGGGGAGCTGTTTTTT
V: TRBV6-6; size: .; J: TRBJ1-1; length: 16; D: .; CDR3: CASTVQAGAPMGEAFF; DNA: TGTGCCAGCACCGTTCAGGCGGGGGCGCCGATGGGGGAAGCTTTCTTT
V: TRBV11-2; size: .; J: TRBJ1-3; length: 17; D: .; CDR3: CASSSNAGAGAGNTIYF; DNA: TGTGCCAGCAGCTCGAACGCTGGGGCTGGCGCTGGAAACACCATATATTTT
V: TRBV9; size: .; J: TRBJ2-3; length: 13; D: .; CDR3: CASSQRRADTQYF; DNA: TGTGCCAGCAGCCAAAGAAGAGCAGATACGCAGTATTTT